The clone carrying this TCR beta chain was seen at least ten times. Its antigen is undetermined. The data were obtained in a study of metastatic and nonmetastatic thyroid tumors. The wider study: Samples came from malignant and benign thyroid patients, and repertoires were compared across blood and tumor or nodule tissue. General observations from the study: Patients with malignant thyroid tumors reportedly had significantly higher TCR beta diversity than those with benign nodules, in blood and tumor.

The entire patient cohort was treatment-naive prior to thyroid surgery. TCRdb re-clonotyped the PCR reads via MiXCR. In the table there are over 20,000 clones, 15% to 17% of which are singletons. Trimming took off 0 bases at V and 4 bases at J, with 15 bases between the two ends. Germline loops: CDR1 DFQATT, CDR2 SNEGSKA (reference sequence). The CDR3 consists of 16 residues. Input material: blood. The TCR was taken from a female donor with papillary thyroid cancer or a benign thyroid nodule (not recorded which). Some clones in this sample may be carry-over from other donors' samples. V gene TRBV20-1 combines with J gene TRBJ2-2, with D possibly matching TRBD1 (6 bases). The CDR3 region is CSAREGARQSTGELFF. DNA for the CDR3: TGCAGTGCTAGAGAGGGGGCCCGGCAGAGCACCGGGGAGCTGTTTTTT.